This T cell receptor beta chain was observed in a study of blood T cell repertoires in COVID-19. Study-level information: There were acute and convalescent COVID-19 samples, and they came from the United States, Italy and Spain. In each case, the material was cDNA or gDNA derived from T cells, B-cell-depleted T cells, or PBMCs.

Original handling: Amplifying reference gene primers gave estimates of nucleated cell counts. Generated by immunoSEQ multiplex PCR, the TCRdb table keeps only in-frame clones and is missing some. D and trimming come from the DNA, and the V and J calls and clone size come from that table. Of under 150,000 clones listed, less than 90% are singletons. This CDR3 spans 12 amino acids. From germline, CDR1 is LGHDT and CDR2 YNNKEL (reference sequence). The ends were cut back, 0 bases at V and 7 bases at J, with 6 bases in the middle. V and J are TRBV3-1 (or the pseudogene TRBV3-2) and TRBJ1-1; D ambiguous. The sample was peripheral blood. The TCR was taken from a man aged 25-45 years with acute or convalescent COVID-19. The CDR3 nucleotides read TGTGCCAGCAGCCAAGAATACAGTGAAGCTTTCTTT. Translated, it gives CASSQEYSEAFF.